Sequencing of this T cell receptor (beta chain) was carried out in a study of cytomegalovirus exposure and HLA in healthy donors. Study conclusions and caveats: One cluster of highly shared sequence variants probably arose as a sequencing artifact.

A few counts support this clone. Antigen: not known. The V gene's germline CDR1 is MGHRA and CDR2 YSYEKL. The V end lost 6 bases, the J end lost 7 bases, and 30 bases lay between the germline ends. The CDR3 is 18 amino acids. Both 60 Vbeta primers and 13 Jbeta primers went into the PCR. Some clones are missing from TCRdb's copy, which holds only in-frame ones; the method was immunoSEQ multiplex PCR. Of some 100,000 clones in the sample, roughly three quarters were seen once. Input material: PBMCs. This receptor was taken from a woman between 45 and 65 years old in good health and CMV-seropositive. V gene TRBV4-1 combines with J gene TRBJ2-5; possibly TRBD2 for D (5 bases). The CDR3: CASSLDPQNPGNLWTQYF. CDR3 nucleotides: TGCGCCAGCAGTCTGGACCCCCAGAACCCGGGAAATTTGTGGACCCAGTACTTC.